These 18 T cell receptor beta chains originate from one sample sequenced in a study of blood T cell repertoires in COVID-19. Measured with immunoSEQ multiplex PCR; TCRdb has only the in-frame clones, and not every one. The table lists 250,000 or so clones, roughly 89% of them singletons. The sample was peripheral blood. All receptors come from a woman in her thirties with active or convalescent COVID-19.

The V call is TRBV5-1, the J call TRBJ2-3, with D uncertain. Trimming removed 4 bases at V and 2 bases at J, with 8 bases between. There are 13 residues in the CDR3. Germline CDR1 reads SGHRS; CDR2 reads YFSETQ. CDR3 residues: CASSDRVTDTQYF. The CDR3 region has the DNA TGCGCCAGCAGCGACCGGGTCACAGATACGCAGTATTTT.

V is TRBV5-6 and J is TRBJ1-5; tentative D call: TRBD1 (5 bases). From germline, CDR1 is SGHDT and CDR2 YYEEEE. V was cut by 3 bases and J by 4 bases, with 8 bases left in between. The CDR3 is 13 residues long. The CDR3 region has the DNA TGTGCCAGCAGCTGGGGGACTAATCAGCCCCAGCATTTT. This gives the protein CASSWGTNQPQHF.

V is TRBV11-2 and J is TRBJ2-7, with D tentatively TRBD1 (5 bases). Per the germline V gene, CDR1 is SGHAT and CDR2 is FQNNGV. Trimming removed 3 bases at V and 4 bases at J, with 19 bases between. The CDR3 contains 16 residues. CDR3 coding DNA: TGTGCCAGCAGCTTGGGCGGTGCAGGGCGTTTATACGAGCAGTACTTC. Its translation is CASSLGGAGRLYEQYF.

V usage is TRBV14 and J usage is TRBJ1-4, with D perhaps matching TRBD1 (6 bases). With 2 bases removed from V and 8 bases from J, the gap between germline ends came to 9 bases. The CDR3 sequence is 13 residues long. Germline V gene lookup returns CDR1 SGHDN and CDR2 FVKESK. The CDR3 spells CASSQLGQEKLFF. The CDR3 bases are TGTGCCAGCAGCCAACTTGGACAGGAAAAACTGTTTTTT.

CDR3 residues: CASRIGGGLLNQPQHF. For the CDR3, the DNA is TGTGCCAGCAGAATTGGGGGAGGATTGTTAAATCAGCCCCAGCATTTT. J is TRBJ1-5 and V is TRBV27; D might be TRBD1 (5 bases). The ends were cut back, 6 bases at V and 4 bases at J, with 19 bases in the middle. CDR3 length: 16 amino acids. In germline, CDR1 is MNHEY, CDR2 SMNVEV (reference sequence).

The chain combines TRBV11-2 with TRBJ1-6; no definite D call. The germline V and J ends were trimmed by 1 base and 4 bases, with 5 bases remaining between them. CDR3 length: 14 amino acids. From germline, CDR1 is SGHAT and CDR2 FQNNGV. The CDR3 region has the DNA TGTGCCAGCAGCTTAGGGGCGTATAATTCACCCCTCCACTTT. Its translation is CASSLGAYNSPLHF.

The rearrangement links TRBV28 to TRBJ1-5; 7 bases line up with TRBD1. Germline loops: CDR1 MDHEN, CDR2 SYDVKM. This CDR3 comprises 13 residues. Trimming at V came to 10 bases and at J to 6 bases, leaving 9 bases not matched to a gene. The CDR3 loop is CATEGALGQPQHF. The CDR3 DNA reads as TGTGCCACCGAGGGGGCGCTCGGTCAGCCCCAGCATTTT.

V and J are TRBV7-3 and TRBJ2-2; D gene ambiguous. Trimming removed 3 bases at V and 4 bases at J, with 3 bases between. The germline V gene encodes CDR1 SGHTA and CDR2 FQGTGA. This CDR3 is 12 amino acids long. CDR3 loop: CASSFVTGELFF. The CDR3 DNA is TGTGCCAGCAGCTTCGTCACCGGGGAGCTGTTTTTT. Full variable domain (missing parts from reference TRBV7-3 and TRBJ2-2): GAGVSQTPSNKVTEKGKYVELRCDPISGHTALYWYRQSLGQGPEFLIYFQGTGAADDSGLPNDRFFAVRPEGSVSTLKIQRTERGDSAVYLCASSFVTGELFFGEGSRLTVL.

The chain is built from TRBV27 and TRBJ2-2; perhaps TRBD2 as D (5 bases). V was shortened by 4 bases and J by 8 bases, with 14 bases between the two germline ends. Per the germline V gene, CDR1 is MNHEY and CDR2 is SMNVEV (reference sequence). This CDR3 region has 14 residues. The CDR3 region is CASSSDGWRGELFF. CDR3 in DNA: TGTGCCAGCAGTTCCGACGGGTGGAGGGGGGAGCTGTTTTTT.

The chain carries TRBV19 and TRBJ1-2, with 7 bases that match TRBD1. With V trimmed by 0 bases and J by 7 bases, 8 bases remained unmatched. Germline V lookup: CDR1 LNHDA, CDR2 SQIVND (reference sequence). The CDR3 sequence is 15 residues long. The CDR3 here is CASSIDYRGSSGYTF. As DNA, the CDR3 is TGTGCCAGTAGTATAGATTACAGGGGATCGAGTGGCTACACCTTC.

This chain connects TRBV19 to TRBJ2-5; tentatively, D is TRBD1 (6 bases). Trimming took 4 bases from V and 4 from J, leaving 19 bases between them. The CDR3 totals 16 residues. CDR1 and CDR2 from the germline V gene are LNHDA and SQIVND (reference sequence). The CDR3 spells CASSNAGAGSRETQYF. The DNA for the CDR3 is TGTGCCAGTAGTAATGCAGGGGCAGGGAGTAGAGAGACCCAGTACTTC. Supplemented by reference TRBV19 and TRBJ2-5, the full variable domain reads DGGITQSPKYLFRKEGQNVTLSCEQNLNHDAMYWYRQDPGQGLRLIYYSQIVNDFQKGDIAEGYSVSREKKESFPLTVTSAQKNPTAFYLCASSNAGAGSRETQYFGPGTRLLVL.

V is TRBV7-9 and J is TRBJ2-1; tentatively, D is TRBD1 (6 bases). Germline values: CDR1 SEHNR, CDR2 FQNEAQ (reference sequence). This CDR3 is built from 15 residues. Trimming took 5 bases from V and 2 from J, leaving 13 bases between them. CDR3 sequence (DNA): TGTGCCAGCAGCGCCGCAGGGGCTCCCTACAATGAGCAGTTCTTC. Amino acid sequence: CASSAAGAPYNEQFF.

The chain combines TRBV6-2 or TRBV6-3 with TRBJ2-7; D may be TRBD2 (6 bases). V was cut by 5 bases and J by 6 bases, with 17 bases left in between. Germline loops: CDR1 MNHEY, CDR2 SVGEGT. The CDR3 has 14 residues. The CDR3 loop is CASSDLWGGSEQYF. The DNA for the CDR3 is TGTGCCAGCAGTGACCTGTGGGGAGGCAGCGAGCAGTACTTC.

This clone was counted a single time. J is TRBJ1-6 and V is TRBV5-1; 7 positions agree with TRBD1. Trimming cost V 1 base and J 10 bases; bases outside gene matches: 8. The V gene's germline CDR1 is SGHRS and CDR2 YFSETQ. CDR3 length equals 15 residues. CDR3 sequence: CASSLSQGDHSPLHF. CDR3 nucleotide sequence: TGCGCCAGCAGCTTGAGCCAGGGGGATCACTCACCCCTCCACTTT.

J is TRBJ2-7 and V is TRBV5-1; 9 bases are a match to TRBD1. The CDR3 covers 13 residues. CDR1 and CDR2 (germline): SGHRS, YFSETQ. The V gene end was trimmed by 4 bases and the J gene end by 10 bases; junction bases not matched to a gene: 9. CDR3 sequence reads: CASSLQGQGDQYF. The CDR3 DNA is TGCGCCAGCAGCCTTCAGGGACAGGGCGATCAGTACTTC.

This clone was found once. V usage is TRBV5-6 and J usage is TRBJ1-3; TRBD1 matches at 8 bases. There are 14 residues in the CDR3. CDR1 and CDR2 from the germline V gene are SGHDT and YYEEEE. The trim removed 2 bases at V and 3 bases at J, leaving 1 base unmatched. In DNA form, the CDR3 reads TGTGCCAGCAGCTTTGGACAGGGTGGAAACACCATATATTTT. Its translation: CASSFGQGGNTIYF.

The chain links TRBV20-1 to TRBJ1-6; no clear D. CDR1 and CDR2 from the germline V gene are DFQATT and SNEGSKA (reference sequence). Deletions cut 3 bases from V and 0 bases from J, with 9 bases between. The length of the CDR3 is 15 residues. This CDR3 is CSASFKSSYNSPLHF. Here the CDR3 DNA reads TGCAGTGCTAGTTTCAAGAGCTCCTATAATTCACCCCTCCACTTT.

The V and J genes are TRBV27 and TRBJ2-1; 12 nucleotides align to TRBD1. V was pared by 1 base and J by 7 bases, with 5 bases of the junction left unmatched. From germline, CDR1 is MNHEY and CDR2 SMNVEV (reference sequence). The CDR3 is 16 amino acids. The CDR3 nucleotides are TGTGCCAGCAGTTTATTACCGGGACAGGGGGCTAATGAGCAGTTCTTC. This sequence encodes CASSLLPGQGANEQFF.